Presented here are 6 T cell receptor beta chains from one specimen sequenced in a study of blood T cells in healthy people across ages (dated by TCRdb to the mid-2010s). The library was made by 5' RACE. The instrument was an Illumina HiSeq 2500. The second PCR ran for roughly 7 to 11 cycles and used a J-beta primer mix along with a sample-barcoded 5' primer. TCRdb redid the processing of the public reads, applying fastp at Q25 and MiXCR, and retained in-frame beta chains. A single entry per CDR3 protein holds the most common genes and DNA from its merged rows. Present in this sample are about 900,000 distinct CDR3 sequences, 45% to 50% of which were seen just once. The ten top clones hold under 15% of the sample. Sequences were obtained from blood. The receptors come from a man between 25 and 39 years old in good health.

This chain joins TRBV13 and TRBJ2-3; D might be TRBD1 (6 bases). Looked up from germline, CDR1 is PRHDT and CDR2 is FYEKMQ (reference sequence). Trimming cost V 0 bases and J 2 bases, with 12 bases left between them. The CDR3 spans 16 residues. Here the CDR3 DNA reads TGTGCCAGCAGCTTAGGCCCCCAGGGGTACACAGATACGCAGTATTTT. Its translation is CASSLGPQGYTDTQYF.

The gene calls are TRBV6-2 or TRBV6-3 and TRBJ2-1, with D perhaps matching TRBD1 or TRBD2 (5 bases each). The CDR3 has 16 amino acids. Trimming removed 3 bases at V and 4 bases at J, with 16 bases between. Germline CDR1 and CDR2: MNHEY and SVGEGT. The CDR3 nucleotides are TGTGCCAGCAGTTATGCCGGGACGGGCACTTACAATGAGCAGTTCTTC. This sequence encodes CASSYAGTGTYNEQFF.

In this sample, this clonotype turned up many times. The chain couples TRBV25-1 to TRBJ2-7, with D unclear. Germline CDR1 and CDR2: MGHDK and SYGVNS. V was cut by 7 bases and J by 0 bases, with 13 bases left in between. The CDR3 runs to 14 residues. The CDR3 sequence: CASTLRENSYEQYF. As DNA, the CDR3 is TGTGCCAGCACCCTCCGAGAAAACTCCTACGAGCAGTACTTC.

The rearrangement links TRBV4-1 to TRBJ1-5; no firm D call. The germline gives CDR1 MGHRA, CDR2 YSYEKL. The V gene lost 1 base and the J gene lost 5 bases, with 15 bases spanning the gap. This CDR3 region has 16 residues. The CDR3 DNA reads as TGCGCCAGCAGCCAAGTAGGGTGGTATGGGGATCAGCCCCAGCATTTT. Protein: CASSQVGWYGDQPQHF.

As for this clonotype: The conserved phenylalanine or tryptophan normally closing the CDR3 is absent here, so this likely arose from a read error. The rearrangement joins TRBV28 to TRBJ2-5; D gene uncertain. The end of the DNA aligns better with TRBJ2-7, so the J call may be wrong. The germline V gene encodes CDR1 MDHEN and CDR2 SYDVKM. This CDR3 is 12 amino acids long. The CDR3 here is CASSLAGYEQYL. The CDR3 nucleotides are TGTGCCAGCAGTTTAGCAGGCTACGAGCAGTACTTA.

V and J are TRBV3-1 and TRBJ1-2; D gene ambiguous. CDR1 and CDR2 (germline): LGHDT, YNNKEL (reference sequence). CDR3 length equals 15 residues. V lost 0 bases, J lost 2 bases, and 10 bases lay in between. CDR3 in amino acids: CASSQEAKANYGYTF. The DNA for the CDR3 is TGTGCCAGCAGCCAAGAAGCGAAGGCAAACTATGGCTACACCTTC.